The 2 T cell receptor beta chains below come from one sample, sequenced in a study of Graves' ophthalmopathy and Graves' hyperthyroidism. Amplification of the TCR beta CDR3 regions used RNA transcripts (as template). Scientists carried out first-round RT-PCR using HTBI primers and then a second-round multiplex PCR. TCRdb called the multiplex PCR reads again in MiXCR, with one record for every CDR3 protein. The table records just over 400,000 distinct CDR3 sequences, around a fifth of them present only once. What was sequenced was peripheral blood. Receptors were obtained from a young woman with stable Graves' hyperthyroidism.

This clonotype was counted at least ten times. The chain carries TRBV7-9 and TRBJ2-2; D is unclear. V lost 5 bases and J 1 base, leaving 11 bases between the germline ends. This CDR3 comprises 15 residues. Germline loops: CDR1 SEHNR, CDR2 FQNEAQ (reference sequence). The CDR3 DNA reads as TGTGCCAGCAGCCCGGCGTCCGGGAACACCGGGGAGCTGTTTTTT. Amino acid sequence: CASSPASGNTGELFF.

This clonotype was recorded at least ten times. The rearrangement uses TRBV4-1 and TRBJ1-2, with D hard to call. CDR3 length: 15 amino acids. Trimming pared 3 bases from V and 4 bases from J, leaving 15 bases between. The germline V gene has CDR1 MGHRA and CDR2 YSYEKL. The CDR3 spells CASSQTLVGSYGYTF. CDR3 coding DNA: TGCGCCAGCAGCCAGACCTTGGTAGGCTCCTATGGCTACACCTTC.